The source of this TCR beta chain is a study of control samples from healthy donors and cancer patients. CDR1 is MDHEN and CDR2 is SYDVKM in the germline V gene. The CDR3 runs to 15 residues. Trimming took off 5 bases at V and 2 bases at J, with 16 bases between the two ends. Clones were sequenced by immunoSEQ multiplex PCR, and TCRdb holds only the in-frame ones, with some missing. The table lists 40,000 to 55,000 clones, 70% of them singletons, with roughly a sixth in the top ten. This receptor was identified in a male donor with melanoma. The rearrangement uses TRBV28 and TRBJ2-7; D is unclear. The sequenced sample consisted of formalin-fixed, paraffin-embedded tissue. The CDR3 here is CASSNPPGSAYEQYF. The DNA of the CDR3 is TGTGCCAGCAGTAACCCCCCCGGGTCGGCCTACGAGCAGTACTTC.